The 19 T cell receptor beta chains listed next were all sequenced from one sample in a study of response to subunit inactivated influenza vaccine (dated by TCRdb to the late 2010s). Receptors were amplified or captured by RT-PCR. Sequencing was carried out with an Illumina HiSeq 2500. Using fastp at Q25 and MiXCR, TCRdb reprocessed the public reads and kept productive beta chains. Rows with one shared CDR3 protein collapse into an entry with the most common genes and DNA. This sample is represented by under 850,000 distinct CDR3 sequences; around 20% of them were singletons. The leading ten clones occupy approximately 10% of the sample. Sample: PBMCs from blood, taken more than 4 days after vaccination. The receptor source for this set is a man aged 50-59 years who received an inactivated influenza vaccine. Donor details come from another sample of the same person, matched by shared clones.

This clonotype appeared a few times. The V call is TRBV4-1, the J call TRBJ2-3; 7 positions match TRBD1. The J segment lost 3 bases and the V segment lost 0 bases, leaving 9 bases of the junction unmatched. The CDR3 consists of 17 residues. Germline V gene sequence: CDR1 MGHRA, CDR2 YSYEKL. In DNA form, the CDR3 reads TGCGCCAGCAGCCAAGATTTCGAGGGGGCGACGACAGATACGCAGTATTTT. Amino acids: CASSQDFEGATTDTQYF.

There are many counts of this clonotype. The chain couples TRBV29-1 to TRBJ2-1; 11 bases map to TRBD2. This CDR3 has 15 amino acids. V lost 5 bases to trimming and J lost 7 bases; unmatched junction nucleotides: 10. Germline values: CDR1 SQVTM, CDR2 ANQGSEA. The CDR3 loop reads CSVFLAGGPGNEQFF. The CDR3 nucleotides read TGCAGCGTTTTTTTAGCGGGAGGGCCAGGGAATGAGCAGTTCTTC.

The V gene is TRBV10-3, the J gene TRBJ2-5; 12 bases align to TRBD1. From germline, CDR1 is ENHRY and CDR2 SYGVKD. V lost 8 bases, J lost 5 bases, and 6 bases stayed unmatched. The CDR3 is 14 amino acids. CDR3 nucleotides: TGTGCCATCGGGACAGGGGGCGCGGGGGAGACCCAGTACTTC. This codes for CAIGTGGAGETQYF.

This clonotype was seen a handful of times. The chain recombines TRBV28 with TRBJ2-7; D ambiguous. There are 12 residues in the CDR3. The ends were cut back, 6 bases at V and 3 bases at J, with 9 bases in the middle. Germline CDR1 is MDHEN and CDR2 is SYDVKM. CDR3 coding DNA: TGTGCCAGCAGATCGACCCACTACGAGCAGTACTTC. Translated: CASRSTHYEQYF.

This clonotype has just a few counts. This rearrangement joins TRBV28 to TRBJ1-2; the D gene is possibly TRBD1 (6 bases). V shed 4 bases and J shed 4 bases, with 10 bases lying between them. The CDR3 consists of 13 residues. Per the germline V gene, CDR1 is MDHEN and CDR2 is SYDVKM. The CDR3 spells CASSSTGTYGYTF. Written as DNA, the CDR3 is TGTGCCAGCAGTTCTACAGGGACCTATGGCTACACCTTC.

CDR3: CASSENFGTGSYGYTF. CDR3 in DNA: TGTGCCAGCAGTGAAAACTTCGGGACAGGGTCCTATGGCTACACCTTC. The rearrangement uses TRBV6-1 and TRBJ1-2; TRBD1 matches 9 bases. This CDR3 has 16 amino acids. V shed 2 bases and J 4 bases; nucleotides not matched to a gene: 8. Germline assignment: CDR1 MNHNS and CDR2 SASEGT.

V gene TRBV5-6 combines with J gene TRBJ2-3, with TRBD2 as a possible D gene (5 bases). Per the germline V gene, CDR1 is SGHDT and CDR2 is YYEEEE. Trimming cost V 3 bases and J 4 bases, with 24 bases left between them. CDR3 length equals 18 residues. CDR3: CASSSGYWSRNRPDTQYF. CDR3 in DNA: TGTGCCAGCAGCTCGGGGTATTGGTCGCGCAATCGCCCAGATACGCAGTATTTT.

The V call is TRBV20-1, the J call TRBJ1-2; D may be TRBD1 (5 bases). Trimming cost V 0 bases and J 5 bases, with 13 bases left between them. Germline CDR1 DFQATT, CDR2 SNEGSKA (reference sequence). The CDR3 has 14 residues. The DNA for the CDR3 is TGCAGTGCTAGAGATGGTGGGGGGTTGTATGGCTACACCTTC. This encodes CSARDGGGLYGYTF.

This clonotype was counted a few times. The chain recombines TRBV7-2 with TRBJ1-2; 12 nucleotides match TRBD1. Per germline, CDR1 SGHTA and CDR2 FQGNSA. The CDR3 extends over 13 amino acids. Trimming cost V 3 bases and J 12 bases; bases outside gene matches: 5. CDR3 bases: TGTGCCAGCAGCTTCGGGACAGGGGGCAAGCACACCTTC. This translates into CASSFGTGGKHTF.

This clonotype showed up many times. V usage is TRBV6-5 and J usage is TRBJ2-4, with D possibly being TRBD1 (6 bases). Trimming cost V 4 bases and J 10 bases, with 17 bases left between them. CDR1 is MNHEY and CDR2 is SVGAGI in the germline V gene. The CDR3 spans 14 residues. The CDR3 sequence: CASSSPGAGQIQYF. The CDR3 nucleotides read TGTGCCAGCAGTTCCCCAGGGGCAGGACAGATTCAGTACTTC.

This clonotype was seen only a few times. The rearrangement joins TRBV27 to TRBJ1-6, with D uncertain. The CDR3 sequence is 16 residues long. CDR1 and CDR2 from the germline V gene are MNHEY and SMNVEV (reference sequence). V shed 5 bases and J shed 7 bases, with 18 bases lying between them. CDR3 in DNA: TGTGCCAGCAGTACCTCCGGCGAGGTAGGGAATTCACCCCTCCACTTT. It encodes CASSTSGEVGNSPLHF.

This clonotype was observed many times. The chain uses TRBV12-3 or TRBV12-4 and TRBJ2-3; TRBD2 is a possible D gene (5 bases). The germline V and J ends were trimmed by 6 bases and 0 bases, with 13 bases remaining between them. CDR3 length equals 15 residues. CDR3 sequence reads: CASRPFGISTDTQYF. The DNA of the CDR3 is TGTGCCAGCAGGCCCTTCGGGATTAGCACAGATACGCAGTATTTT.

This clonotype showed up just a few times. The chain combines TRBV27 with TRBJ2-3; either TRBD1 or TRBD2 may supply D (5 bases each). There are 14 residues in the CDR3. Germline CDR1 MNHEY, CDR2 SMNVEV (reference sequence). Trimming took off 5 bases at V and 8 bases at J, with 17 bases between the two ends. CDR3 nucleotides: TGTGCCAGCAGTGGGACCCGACTTCTTGGTACGCAGTATTTT. Translated, it gives CASSGTRLLGTQYF.

This clonotype was detected a few times. The CDR3 DNA is TGTGCCAGCAGCAAGGGACAGGGTGTAGATACGCAGTATTTT. It is translated as CASSKGQGVDTQYF. This chain uses TRBV7-9 with TRBJ2-3; 9 positions match TRBD1. After removal of 5 bases from V and 5 bases from J, the junction contained 5 bases not matched to a gene. The length of the CDR3 is 14 residues. CDR1 and CDR2 from the germline V gene are SEHNR and FQNEAQ (reference sequence).

The chain joins TRBV7-2 to TRBJ2-3; 10 bases align to TRBD2. This CDR3 contains 16 residues. Trimming removed 3 bases from V and 3 bases from J; junction bases left unmatched: 6. Germline V gene sequence: CDR1 SGHTA, CDR2 FQGNSA. The CDR3 DNA is TGTGCCAGCAGCTTTTCGAGCGGGAGGGCTACAGATACGCAGTATTTT. It is translated as CASSFSSGRATDTQYF.

Only a few counts were recorded for this clonotype. The V gene is TRBV29-1, the J gene TRBJ1-1; 7 bases are a match to TRBD1. This CDR3 region has 14 residues. Germline V gives CDR1 SQVTM, CDR2 ANQGSEA. V was pared by 4 bases and J by 4 bases, with 9 bases of the junction left unmatched. The CDR3: CSVVRQGVGTEAFF. In DNA form, the CDR3 reads TGCAGCGTTGTTAGACAGGGCGTCGGCACTGAAGCTTTCTTT.

This clonotype was seen repeatedly, ten times or more. The V call is TRBV4-3, the J call TRBJ1-6; D unclear. This CDR3 contains 13 residues. Germline CDR1 reads LGHNA; CDR2 reads YSLEER. V was clipped by 0 bases and J by 14 bases, with 11 bases between them. CDR3 amino acids: CASSQDREQTLHF. The CDR3 coding sequence is TGCGCCAGCAGCCAAGATAGAGAGCAAACCCTCCACTTT.

V gene TRBV4-3 combines with J gene TRBJ1-5; possible D gene TRBD1, 6 bases. The V end lost 6 bases, the J end lost 6 bases, and 18 bases lay between the germline ends. The CDR3 is made up of 15 amino acids. CDR1 and CDR2 (germline): LGHNA, YSLEER. The chain's CDR3 is CASSLRGGMGQPQHF. CDR3 nucleotide sequence: TGCGCCAGCAGTCTGAGGGGGGGCATGGGTCAGCCCCAGCATTTT.

This clonotype has a count of ten or more. This rearrangement joins TRBV20-1 to TRBJ2-1; the match to TRBD2 covers 8 bases. The junction had 7 bases not matched to a gene; V was cut back by 6 bases and J by 3 bases. This CDR3 is built from 14 residues. Germline values: CDR1 DFQATT, CDR2 SNEGSKA (reference sequence). CDR3 bases: TGCAGTGCAACTAGCGGCGGATACTACAATGAGCAGTTCTTC. This sequence encodes CSATSGGYYNEQFF.